This T cell receptor (beta chain) is from a study of shared clonotypes between healthy human individuals. General study findings and limits: Around 4.9% of naive CD4 clonotypes were shared across a few donors.

Germline CDR1 SGHRS, CDR2 YFSETQ. The length of the CDR3 is 15 residues. The V and J ends lost 6 bases and 1 base respectively, with 15 bases between them. Clones were read by immunoSEQ multiplex PCR, and TCRdb kept only the in-frame ones, dropping some. The data contain hundreds of thousands of clones, around 96% of them singletons. As to this clone: Antigen unknown.

The chain uses TRBV5-1 and TRBJ2-3; tentative D call: TRBD2 (7 bases). The source of this sequence is a man aged 25 to 40 in good health. The sample was memory CD8+ T cells sorted from blood. Subset in this sample: CD45RO+ cells pooled with CCR7-negative TemRA cells. This chain's CDR3 is CASTLRGAGTDTQYF. Written as DNA, the CDR3 is TGCGCCAGCACCCTTCGGGGGGCAGGCACAGATACGCAGTATTTT.